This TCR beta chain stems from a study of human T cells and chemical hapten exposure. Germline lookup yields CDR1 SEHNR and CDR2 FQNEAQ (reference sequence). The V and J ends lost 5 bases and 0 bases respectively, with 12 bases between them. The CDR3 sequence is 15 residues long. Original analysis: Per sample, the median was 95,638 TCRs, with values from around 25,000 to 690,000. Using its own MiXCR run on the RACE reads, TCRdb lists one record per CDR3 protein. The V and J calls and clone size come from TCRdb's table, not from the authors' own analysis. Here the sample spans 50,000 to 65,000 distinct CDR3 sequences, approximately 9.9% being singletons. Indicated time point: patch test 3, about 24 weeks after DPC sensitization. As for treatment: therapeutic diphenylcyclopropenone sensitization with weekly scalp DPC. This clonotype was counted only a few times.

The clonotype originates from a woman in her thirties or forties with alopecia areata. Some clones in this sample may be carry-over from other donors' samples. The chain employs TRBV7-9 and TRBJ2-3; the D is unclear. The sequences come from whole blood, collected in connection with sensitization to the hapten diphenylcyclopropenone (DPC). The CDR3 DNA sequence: TGTGCCAGCAGCCCCATACTTTCTAGCACAGATACGCAGTATTTT. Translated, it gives CASSPILSSTDTQYF.